The 23 T cell receptor beta chains given below trace back to one sample, sequenced in a study of blood T cell repertoires in COVID-19. Sequenced by immunoSEQ multiplex PCR; TCRdb stores in-frame clones only, minus some. The data hold some 260,000 clones, with roughly 88% observed a single time. The sequenced sample was peripheral blood. The receptor set was obtained from a woman in her twenties or thirties with COVID-19, enrolled during active disease.

On this clone: Relative to the germline gene, one junction end is altered; a read error may explain this. The chain has TRBV10-1 and TRBJ2-1; 9 bases map to TRBD2. The CDR3 consists of 13 residues. Germline V gene sequence: CDR1 WNHNN, CDR2 SYGVQD (reference sequence). CDR3 sequence reads: CASGRGGYDEQFF. In DNA, the CDR3 is TGCGCCAGCGGGCGGGGGGGCTACGATGAGCAGTTCTTC.

This clone was detected only once. CDR3 sequence: CASSSGLAGATDTQYF. CDR3 DNA: TGTGCCAGTAGTTCGGGACTAGCGGGAGCCACAGATACGCAGTATTTT. The V call is TRBV19, the J call TRBJ2-3; 14 nucleotides line up with TRBD2. The CDR3 sequence is 16 residues long. Germline V gives CDR1 LNHDA, CDR2 SQIVND (reference sequence). The V segment lost 5 bases and the J segment 2 bases; nucleotides outside the gene matches: 3.

The chain employs TRBV11-3 and TRBJ2-1, with a possible D match to TRBD2 (6 bases). Trimming left V 5 bases short and J 4 bases short, with 18 bases between. Germline V gives CDR1 SGHNT, CDR2 YENEEA. The CDR3 is 16 amino acids. The CDR3, as DNA: TGTGCCAGCAGCCCCCATCGAACGGGAGTTTACAATGAGCAGTTCTTC. It is translated as CASSPHRTGVYNEQFF.

The V gene is TRBV4-1, the J gene TRBJ1-2; D not certain. The germline gives CDR1 MGHRA, CDR2 YSYEKL. With 5 bases removed from V and 4 bases from J, the gap between germline ends came to 14 bases. This CDR3 is built from 14 residues. CDR3 nucleotides: TGCGCCAGCAGCTCCGGGGTGAACCCCTATGGCTACACCTTC. As protein: CASSSGVNPYGYTF.

The chain uses TRBV2 and TRBJ2-1; D is possibly TRBD2 (6 bases). The CDR3 runs to 15 residues. V was pared by 0 bases and J by 5 bases, with 11 bases between. Germline V lookup: CDR1 SNHLY, CDR2 FYNNEI. The CDR3 loop is CASSEADYWHNEQFF. In DNA, the CDR3 is TGTGCCAGCAGTGAAGCGGACTATTGGCACAATGAGCAGTTCTTC.

Turning to this clone: Mismatch with germline at one junction end may stem from a read error. J is TRBJ2-1 and V is TRBV7-7; tentatively, D is TRBD1 (5 bases). The germline CDR1 and CDR2 sequences are SSHAT and FNYEAQ (reference sequence). This CDR3 comprises 15 residues. DNA for the CDR3: TGTGCTAGCAGCTTAGAGTACACAGGTTACAATGAGCAGTTCTTC. Protein sequence: CASSLEYTGYNEQFF.

This chain connects TRBV28 to TRBJ2-1; TRBD1 agrees at 8 bases. The J segment lost 2 bases and the V segment lost 5 bases, leaving 5 bases of the junction unmatched. Per the germline V gene, CDR1 is MDHEN and CDR2 is SYDVKM. CDR3 length: 15 amino acids. The CDR3 sequence: CASSPQGATYNEQFF. In DNA, the CDR3 is TGTGCCAGCAGTCCGCAGGGGGCCACCTACAATGAGCAGTTCTTC. Looking up the rest from reference TRBV28 and TRBJ2-1 gives the full variable domain: DVKVTQSSRYLVKRTGEKVFLECVQDMDHENMFWYRQDPGLGLRLIYFSYDVKMKEKGDIPEGYSVSREKKERFSLILESASTNQTSMYLCASSPQGATYNEQFFGPGTRLTVL.

V gene TRBV19 combines with J gene TRBJ2-2; D perhaps matches TRBD1 (6 bases). V was clipped by 4 bases and J by 1 base, with 10 bases between them. The CDR3 runs 15 residues. Germline assignment: CDR1 LNHDA and CDR2 SQIVND (reference sequence). CDR3 sequence reads: CASSNMGQNTGELFF. CDR3 sequence (DNA): TGTGCCAGTAGTAACATGGGACAGAACACCGGGGAGCTGTTTTTT.

This clone was seen once. The gene calls are TRBV11-3 and TRBJ2-4; 8 bases align to TRBD2. The CDR3 is 15 amino acids. V was clipped by 0 bases and J by 8 bases; unmatched bases: 6. Germline V CDR1 and CDR2: SGHNT, YENEEA. As DNA, the CDR3 is TGTGCCAGCAGCTTAGATGGTCCGGGAGGGGACATTCAGTACTTC. Translation gives CASSLDGPGGDIQYF.

This clone was picked up a small number of times. The gene calls are TRBV21-1 and TRBJ1-6; the D call TRBD1 from the table was never checked on the DNA. TRBV21-1 corresponds to a pseudogene. The length of the CDR3 is 13 residues. CDR3 bases: TGTGCCAGCAGCCCCACAGGGGATTCACCCCTCCACTTT. This codes for CASSPTGDSPLHF.

CDR3 coding DNA: TGTGCCAGCAGTTTATTTCGGGTGGATCAGCCCCAGCATTTT. Its translation: CASSLFRVDQPQHF. The rearrangement joins TRBV28 to TRBJ1-5; D ambiguous. The V end lost 1 base, the J end lost 5 bases, and 9 bases lay between the germline ends. The CDR3 has 14 residues. Germline CDR1 reads MDHEN; CDR2 reads SYDVKM.

This chain connects TRBV15 to TRBJ1-1, with D perhaps matching TRBD1 (5 bases). Looked up from germline, CDR1 is LNHNV and CDR2 is YYDKDF (reference sequence). Trimming stripped 5 bases from V and 7 bases from J, with 11 bases between. The CDR3 consists of 12 residues. CDR3 DNA: TGTGCCACCAGCGCAGACCAGGGTGAAGCTTTCTTT. This sequence encodes CATSADQGEAFF.

The gene calls are TRBV3-1 (or the pseudogene TRBV3-2) and TRBJ1-6; no reliable D call. CDR1 and CDR2 from the germline V gene are LGHDT and YNNKEL (reference sequence). Trimming cost V 3 bases and J 7 bases, with 10 bases left between them. The CDR3 length is 14 residues. The CDR3 nucleotides are TGTGCCAGCAGCCACGCGGGAGCGAATTCACCCCTCCACTTT. It encodes CASSHAGANSPLHF.

This clone has a single count. This chain uses TRBV19 with TRBJ2-3; maybe TRBD1 (5 bases). Germline CDR1 LNHDA, CDR2 SQIVND (reference sequence). The CDR3 is 18 amino acids. Trimming took 7 bases from V and 0 from J, leaving 23 bases between them. CDR3 in amino acids: CASTAGSMSWPSTDTQYF. Written as DNA, the CDR3 is TGTGCCAGTACGGCAGGGTCAATGAGCTGGCCTAGCACAGATACGCAGTATTTT.

V and J are TRBV20-1 and TRBJ2-1; 10 bases agree with TRBD2. CDR1 and CDR2 from the germline V gene are DFQATT and SNEGSKA (reference sequence). Losses at the gene ends were 3 bases for V and 9 bases for J; bases not matched to a gene: 11. The CDR3 spans 15 residues. This CDR3 reads CSASMTSGPEGEQFF. CDR3 nucleotide sequence: TGCAGTGCTAGTATGACTAGCGGGCCCGAGGGTGAGCAGTTCTTC.

The chain couples TRBV5-1 to TRBJ2-1, with a tentative D call TRBD2 (6 bases). This CDR3 contains 12 residues. Trimming removed 4 bases at V and 10 bases at J, with 12 bases between. The germline CDR1 and CDR2 sequences are SGHRS and YFSETQ. CDR3 DNA sequence: TGCGCCAGCAGCCTTCGACTAGAGGAGCAGTTCTTC. Amino acids: CASSLRLEEQFF.

In its sample, this clone was seen once. The V call is TRBV5-1, the J call TRBJ2-2; 7 positions agree with TRBD2. From germline, CDR1 is SGHRS and CDR2 YFSETQ. CDR3 length equals 14 residues. Trimming removed 1 base from V and 7 bases from J; junction bases left unmatched: 4. This CDR3 is CASSLRGEGGELFF. CDR3 sequence (DNA): TGCGCCAGCAGCTTGCGGGGGGAAGGCGGGGAGCTGTTTTTT.

The V gene is TRBV6-6, the J gene TRBJ2-6; a possible D gene is TRBD1 (5 bases). Trimming removed 6 bases from V and 1 base from J, with 10 bases in between. The CDR3 covers 15 residues. CDR1 and CDR2 from the germline V gene are MNHNY and SVGAGI (reference sequence). The CDR3 spells CASRLRVSGANVLTF. The CDR3 DNA sequence: TGTGCCAGCAGGCTCAGGGTTTCTGGGGCCAACGTCCTGACTTTC.

The chain links TRBV4-1 to TRBJ1-2; D unresolved. Germline V gene lookup returns CDR1 MGHRA and CDR2 YSYEKL. CDR3 length equals 15 residues. V was pared by 6 bases and J by 6 bases, with 20 bases between. CDR3 amino acids: CASSPTQTRPDGYTF. CDR3 DNA sequence: TGCGCCAGCAGTCCTACCCAGACAAGACCCGATGGCTACACCTTC.

The chain couples TRBV7-2 to TRBJ1-5, with 9 bases identical to TRBD1. The CDR3 has 16 residues. CDR1 and CDR2 from the germline V gene are SGHTA and FQGNSA. V trimming: 5 bases; J trimming: 4 bases; junction bases outside the gene matches: 9. The CDR3 region is CASSRNGQGTNQPQHF. CDR3 in DNA: TGTGCCAGCAGCAGAAACGGACAGGGGACAAATCAGCCCCAGCATTTT.

This clone has a single count. The J gene is TRBJ2-3, the V gene TRBV21-1; the tabulated D call, TRBD2, remains unverified against the DNA. TRBV21-1 constitutes a pseudogene. CDR3 length: 22 residues. CDR3 bases: TGTGCCAGCAACCTAACCACCTCCCCACGGGAGCGGGAGGGCCCTCCGACAGATACGCAGTATTTT. Its protein is CASNLTTSPREREGPPTDTQYF.

The chain has TRBV10-3 and TRBJ2-5; D might be TRBD2 (5 bases). The V and J ends lost 4 bases and 2 bases respectively, with 11 bases between them. Germline lookup yields CDR1 ENHRY and CDR2 SYGVKD. The CDR3 length is 14 residues. CDR3 protein: CAISGERRQETQYF. The CDR3 DNA sequence: TGTGCCATCAGTGGGGAGCGGAGACAAGAGACCCAGTACTTC.

This clone was observed a few times. J is TRBJ1-2 and V is TRBV5-4; TRBD1 aligns across 9 bases. This CDR3 region has 15 residues. V dropped 0 bases and J dropped 10; count of bases not matched to a gene: 10. Germline V lookup: CDR1 SGHNT, CDR2 YYREEE (reference sequence). As DNA, the CDR3 is TGTGCCAGCAGCTTGGCCCCCGGGACAGGGCAATACTACACCTTC. It is translated as CASSLAPGTGQYYTF.